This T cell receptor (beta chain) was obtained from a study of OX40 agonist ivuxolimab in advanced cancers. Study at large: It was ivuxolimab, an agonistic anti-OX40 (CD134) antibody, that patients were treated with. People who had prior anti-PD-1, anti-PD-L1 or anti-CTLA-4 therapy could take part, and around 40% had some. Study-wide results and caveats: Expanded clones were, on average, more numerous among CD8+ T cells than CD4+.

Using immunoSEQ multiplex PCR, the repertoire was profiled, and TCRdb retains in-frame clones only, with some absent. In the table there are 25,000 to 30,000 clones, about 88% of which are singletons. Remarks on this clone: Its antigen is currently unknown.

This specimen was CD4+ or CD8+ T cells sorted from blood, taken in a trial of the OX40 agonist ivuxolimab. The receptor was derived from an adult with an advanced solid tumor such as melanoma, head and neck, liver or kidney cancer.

The CDR3 region has the DNA TGTGCCAGTAAATCGGAAACGGGGTCCTACGAGCAGTACTTC. Protein sequence: CASKSETGSYEQYF. The chain employs TRBV19 and TRBJ2-7, with D possibly being TRBD2 (5 bases). Germline lookup yields CDR1 LNHDA and CDR2 SQIVND (reference sequence). This CDR3 has 14 residues. V lost 7 bases and J 1 base, leaving 14 bases between the germline ends.